This record looks at one T cell receptor beta chain sequence and its context. This CDR3 is built from 17 residues. After removal of 5 bases from V and 2 bases from J, the junction contained 13 bases not matched to a gene. The germline V gene has CDR1 ENHRY and CDR2 SYGVKD. This sample is drawn from a study of blood T cell repertoires in COVID-19. In the study overall: Samples taken during acute and convalescent COVID-19 were collected in the United States, Italy and Spain.

Profiled with immunoSEQ multiplex PCR; TCRdb holds only in-frame clones, not every one. The repertoire holds around 100,000 clones, with more than 75% as singletons. The receptor's source is an older man with acute or convalescent COVID-19. Sequencing was done on a sample of peripheral blood. The chain joins TRBV10-3 to TRBJ2-7, with 9 bases matching TRBD1. The CDR3 sequence: CAISLELPGQGAYEQYF. CDR3 nucleotides: TGTGCCATCAGTCTCGAACTACCGGGACAGGGAGCCTACGAGCAGTACTTC.